This T cell receptor beta chain was recorded in a study of T cells in localized non-small cell lung cancer. Findings of the study overall: Appearances in adjacent lung were noted for a median approximately 50 of the top 100 tumor clones.

Using immunoSEQ multiplex PCR, the repertoire was profiled, and TCRdb retains in-frame clones only, with some absent. Of about 79,000 clones listed, roughly 81% are singletons. For this clone: Its specificity is unknown.

The CDR3 is 17 amino acids. Trimming pared 3 bases from V and 4 bases from J, leaving 21 bases between. Germline CDR1 reads KGHSH; CDR2 reads LQKENI. This specimen was peripheral blood, taken before any cancer treatment. The J gene is TRBJ2-5, the V gene TRBV18; D remains ambiguous. The origin of this receptor is an older female donor with stage I lung adenocarcinoma. CDR3 nucleotide sequence: TGTGCCAGCTCACCCTCGTCCAAAACCTTCAAGGGAGAGACCCAGTACTTC. It specifies CASSPSSKTFKGETQYF.